A single sample is the source of the 26 T cell receptor beta chains below, sequenced in a study of radiotherapy plus CTLA-4 blockade in lung cancer. Only in-frame clones appear in the TCRdb table, and some are missing; sequencing was by immunoSEQ multiplex PCR. The table has around 85,000 clones, around 88% seen once. This sample comprised peripheral blood, obtained from a patient treated with radiotherapy plus ipilimumab. These TCRs come from a human donor with non-small cell lung cancer who had a partial response to radiotherapy plus ipilimumab.

This clone showed up just once. J is TRBJ1-1 and V is TRBV6-5; D gene ambiguous. Germline lookup yields CDR1 MNHEY and CDR2 SVGAGI. This CDR3 region has 14 residues. The V and J ends lost 0 bases and 7 bases respectively, with 12 bases between them. CDR3 protein: CASSYSAGKGEAFF. The CDR3 DNA follows: TGTGCCAGCAGTTACTCTGCGGGGAAGGGTGAAGCTTTCTTT.

V usage is TRBV7-2 and J usage is TRBJ1-1, with a possible D match to TRBD1 (6 bases). Trimming stripped 1 base from V and 0 bases from J, with 6 bases between. The CDR3 is 14 amino acids. CDR1 and CDR2 (germline): SGHTA, FQGNSA. The CDR3 reads CASSLGQVNTEAFF. CDR3 DNA sequence: TGTGCCAGCAGCTTAGGACAGGTGAACACTGAAGCTTTCTTT.

The chain employs TRBV28 and TRBJ1-1, with D tentatively TRBD1 (5 bases). The ends were cut back, 8 bases at V and 5 bases at J, with 15 bases in the middle. CDR1 is MDHEN, CDR2 SYDVKM, per germline. The CDR3 extends over 13 amino acids. Here the CDR3 DNA reads TGTGCCAGCCGCGGGGCCATTCAGACTGAAGCTTTCTTT. Its translation is CASRGAIQTEAFF.

The chain uses TRBV18 and TRBJ2-5; D possibly corresponds to TRBD2 (6 bases). V lost 3 bases to trimming and J lost 4 bases, with 9 bases between them. Germline assignment: CDR1 KGHSH and CDR2 LQKENI. The CDR3 totals 13 residues. Here the CDR3 reads CASSPGGVETQYF. CDR3 sequence (DNA): TGTGCCAGCTCACCTGGAGGGGTAGAGACCCAGTACTTC.

The chain is built from TRBV18 and TRBJ2-2; TRBD1 matches 10 bases. Trimming took 2 bases from V and 4 from J; bases not matched to a gene: 1. This CDR3 contains 15 residues. CDR1 and CDR2 from the germline V gene are KGHSH and LQKENI. CDR3 protein: CASSPRTGGTGELFF. The CDR3 nucleotides are TGTGCCAGCTCACCAAGGACAGGGGGCACCGGGGAGCTGTTTTTT.

The V gene is TRBV7-9, the J gene TRBJ2-1; no clear D. Germline V CDR1 and CDR2: SEHNR, FQNEAQ (reference sequence). This CDR3 region has 14 residues. V lost 6 bases, J lost 0 bases, and 9 bases lay in between. This CDR3 reads CASRFELSYNEQFF. The CDR3 DNA reads TGTGCCAGCAGGTTCGAGCTCTCCTACAATGAGCAGTTCTTC.

The chain has TRBV7-9 and TRBJ2-3; 10 bases line up with TRBD2. Germline V gene data show CDR1 as SEHNR and CDR2 as FQNEAQ (reference sequence). After removal of 2 bases from V and 0 bases from J, the junction contained 2 bases not matched to a gene. The CDR3 runs to 16 residues. The CDR3 is CASSLWTSGSTDTQYF. CDR3 nucleotide sequence: TGTGCCAGCAGCTTATGGACTAGCGGCAGCACAGATACGCAGTATTTT.

The genes are TRBV29-1 and TRBJ2-5; 7 positions match TRBD1. V lost 6 bases to trimming and J lost 2 bases; unmatched junction nucleotides: 3. The CDR3 loop spans 12 amino acids. The germline V gene encodes CDR1 SQVTM and CDR2 ANQGSEA. The CDR3 bases are TGCAGCGTCGACAGGGCTCAAGAGACCCAGTACTTC. This encodes CSVDRAQETQYF.

The CDR3 spells CASSFNIKDRGRGYTF. CDR3 nucleotide sequence: TGTGCCAGCAGCTTCAACATAAAGGACAGGGGAAGGGGCTACACCTTC. The chain couples TRBV7-9 to TRBJ1-2; the match to TRBD1 covers 9 bases. The length of the CDR3 is 16 residues. Germline loops: CDR1 SEHNR, CDR2 FQNEAQ (reference sequence). Trimming removed 3 bases from V and 8 bases from J; junction bases left unmatched: 13. The variable domain in full, with the rest retrieved from reference TRBV7-9 and TRBJ1-2, is DTGVSQNPRHKITKRGQNVTFRCDPISEHNRLYWYRQTLGQGPEFLTYFQNEAQLEKSRLLSDRFSAERPKGSFSTLEIQRTEQGDSAMYLCASSFNIKDRGRGYTFGSGTRLTVV.

The chain links TRBV28 to TRBJ2-7, with 9 bases fitting TRBD1. This CDR3 has 13 amino acids. The germline V gene encodes CDR1 MDHEN and CDR2 SYDVKM. After removal of 6 bases from V and 3 bases from J, the junction contained 3 bases not matched to a gene. DNA for the CDR3: TGTGCCAGCAGAAGACAGGGGGTCTACGAGCAGTACGTC. Translation gives CASRRQGVYEQYV.

The chain links TRBV28 to TRBJ1-1; possibly TRBD1 for D (5 bases). Germline-derived CDR1 and CDR2 are MDHEN and SYDVKM. Trimming took 5 bases from V and 7 from J, leaving 20 bases between them. The CDR3 spans 15 residues. CDR3 nucleotide sequence: TGTGCCAGCAGTCCGTTCGCGGGACCGCCTGGTGAAGCTTTCTTT. This encodes CASSPFAGPPGEAFF.

The chain carries TRBV7-8 and TRBJ2-2, with a weak D call TRBD2 (7 bases). The CDR3 contains 15 residues. Trimming cost V 0 bases and J 6 bases, with 11 bases left between them. The germline V gene encodes CDR1 SGHVS and CDR2 FQNEAQ. The chain's CDR3 is CASSLARGLAGELFF. The CDR3 nucleotides are TGTGCCAGCAGCTTAGCGCGGGGGCTGGCCGGGGAGCTGTTTTTT.

The chain employs TRBV28 and TRBJ2-3; TRBD1 agrees at 9 bases. The CDR3 sequence is 15 residues long. Germline-derived CDR1 and CDR2 are MDHEN and SYDVKM. Losses at the gene ends were 4 bases for V and 6 bases for J; bases not matched to a gene: 8. CDR3 sequence reads: CASSSTGTGLDTQYF. CDR3 coding DNA: TGTGCCAGCAGTTCGACCGGGACAGGGTTGGATACGCAGTATTTT.

The chain has TRBV28 and TRBJ2-7; 9 bases line up with TRBD1. The CDR3 totals 16 residues. The ends lost 7 bases at V and 1 base at J; junction bases unmatched: 11. Germline CDR1 is MDHEN and CDR2 is SYDVKM. This chain's CDR3 is CASTLSDRGSSYEQYF. The DNA for the CDR3 is TGTGCCAGCACCCTCTCAGACAGGGGGTCGTCCTACGAGCAGTACTTC.

This rearrangement joins TRBV9 to TRBJ2-3; possibly TRBD2 for D (7 bases). The CDR3 extends over 16 amino acids. V was trimmed by 4 bases and J by 2 bases, leaving 17 bases between them. CDR1 is SGDLS, CDR2 YYNGEE, per germline. In DNA, the CDR3 is TGTGCCAGCAGCAAAGGGGGGGCTAAAAACACAGATACGCAGTATTTT. Amino acid sequence: CASSKGGAKNTDTQYF.

The chain recombines TRBV14 with TRBJ2-1; D is undetermined. Trimming removed 0 bases from V and 12 bases from J, with 9 bases in between. The germline CDR1 and CDR2 sequences are SGHDN and FVKESK. The CDR3 spans 12 residues. The CDR3 DNA reads TGTGCCAGCAGCCAAGATGTAACTGGGCAGTTCTTC. It translates to CASSQDVTGQFF.

The V gene is TRBV5-1, the J gene TRBJ2-2; 9 bases fit TRBD1. This CDR3 region has 15 residues. Trimming removed 0 bases from V and 6 bases from J; junction bases left unmatched: 3. The V gene's germline CDR1 is SGHRS and CDR2 YFSETQ. The CDR3 nucleotides are TGCGCCAGCAGCTTGGGGACAGGGGTATCCGGGGAGCTGTTTTTT. It translates to CASSLGTGVSGELFF.

This rearrangement joins TRBV28 to TRBJ1-2; D unresolved. The CDR3 loop spans 16 amino acids. Trimming shortened V by 3 bases and J by 5 bases, and 19 bases separated the two germline ends. Germline V CDR1 and CDR2: MDHEN, SYDVKM. CDR3 loop: CASSFLRVRRGYGYTF. Written as DNA, the CDR3 is TGTGCCAGCAGTTTTCTTAGGGTTAGACGGGGATATGGCTACACCTTC.

V gene TRBV28 combines with J gene TRBJ2-3; 11 positions match TRBD2. Losses at the gene ends were 5 bases for V and 4 bases for J; bases not matched to a gene: 8. Germline lookup yields CDR1 MDHEN and CDR2 SYDVKM. The CDR3 totals 16 residues. The CDR3, as DNA: TGTGCCAGCAGTCCACTAGCGGGAGTAAGCGCAGATACGCAGTATTTT. This gives the protein CASSPLAGVSADTQYF.

For this clone: One junction end does not reproduce the germline sequence, and a read error may be involved. Other DNA sequences in the same sample also yield this CDR3. J is TRBJ1-2 and V is TRBV11-2; 7 nucleotides agree with TRBD1. Germline V CDR1 and CDR2: SGHAT, FQNNGV. The CDR3 has 17 amino acids. This CDR3 is CASSPRDSIDVGYGYTF. CDR3 coding DNA: TGTGCCAGCAGCCCCCGGGACAGTATCGACGTGGGCTATGGCTATACCTTC.

The V gene is TRBV19, the J gene TRBJ2-1; D unclear. This CDR3 has 12 amino acids. CDR1 is LNHDA, CDR2 SQIVND, per germline (reference sequence). Trimming shortened V by 3 bases and J by 7 bases, and 7 bases separated the two germline ends. The CDR3 loop is CASSIGTNEQFF. The CDR3 DNA reads as TGTGCCAGTAGTATCGGTACGAATGAGCAGTTCTTC.

The chain couples TRBV6-6 to TRBJ2-3; D may be TRBD2 (6 bases). The CDR3 runs 13 residues. Trimming removed 7 bases at V and 2 bases at J, with 10 bases between. The germline gives CDR1 MNHNY, CDR2 SVGAGI (reference sequence). The CDR3 nucleotides read TGTGCCAGCAAGACGGGAGCCACAGATACGCAGTATTTT. It translates to CASKTGATDTQYF.

V gene TRBV6-5 combines with J gene TRBJ1-3; D not certain. The CDR3 is 14 amino acids. Germline loops: CDR1 MNHEY, CDR2 SVGAGI. Trimming stripped 3 bases from V and 4 bases from J, with 10 bases between. The CDR3 DNA is TGTGCCAGCAGTTATATGGTACACGGAAACACCATATATTTT. Translating it yields CASSYMVHGNTIYF.

CDR3 in DNA: TGTGCCAGCAACAAAGCGGGAGCAAGAGGAGGTACGCAGTATTTT. It is translated as CASNKAGARGGTQYF. This chain joins TRBV28 and TRBJ2-3; 8 bases are shared with TRBD2. V dropped 7 bases and J dropped 8; count of bases not matched to a gene: 14. The CDR3 spans 15 residues. Per germline, CDR1 MDHEN and CDR2 SYDVKM.

This sequence joins TRBV10-2 and TRBJ1-2; no definite D call. V was clipped by 6 bases and J by 4 bases, with 9 bases between them. This CDR3 region has 12 residues. The germline V gene encodes CDR1 WSHSY and CDR2 SAAADI. This CDR3 reads CASRVQPYGYTF. For the CDR3, the DNA is TGCGCCAGCAGAGTACAGCCCTATGGCTACACCTTC.

CDR3 protein: CASSLGTGTYGYTF. The CDR3 bases are TGTGCCAGCAGCTTAGGGACAGGGACCTATGGCTACACCTTC. J is TRBJ1-2 and V is TRBV7-9; 8 positions agree with TRBD1. This CDR3 has 14 amino acids. Germline CDR1 is SEHNR and CDR2 is FQNEAQ (reference sequence). The J segment lost 4 bases and the V segment lost 1 base, leaving 2 bases of the junction unmatched.